This T cell receptor beta chain was recovered during a study of T-cell memory formation after mild COVID-19. Trimming removed 2 bases from V and 5 bases from J; junction bases left unmatched: 5. This CDR3 contains 14 residues. This clonotype has at least ten counts. MiXCR, run by TCRdb on the 5' RACE reads, gives a single entry per CDR3 protein. The top ten hold more than 3% of the sample, which has about 170,000 distinct CDR3 sequences, over 10% seen once. This receptor was identified in a man aged 18 to 30 who had mild COVID-19 (a few samples of this study predate the infection). Cell type and time point are not known. This chain joins TRBV12-3 or TRBV12-4 and TRBJ1-2, with 7 positions matching TRBD1. Sequencing input: PBMCs or a T cell subset sorted from them (not recorded which). CDR3 DNA: TGTGCCAGCAGTTTATCCCGCAGGGGGTATGGCTACACCTTC. Its protein is CASSLSRRGYGYTF.